One sample yielded the 15 T cell receptor beta chains listed below, sequenced in a study of blood T cell repertoires in COVID-19. Clones were sequenced by immunoSEQ multiplex PCR, and TCRdb holds only the in-frame ones, with some missing. The table includes 200,000 or so clones, 75% to 90% detected once. The sample comprised PBMCs or T cells enriched from blood (not recorded which). These receptors came from a woman in her thirties or forties with acute COVID-19.

The chain uses TRBV7-8 and TRBJ1-5; D is uncertain. Germline CDR1 is SGHVS and CDR2 is FQNEAQ. The V end was cut by 3 bases, the J end by 2 bases, with 5 bases between. This CDR3 is built from 13 residues. The CDR3 sequence: CASSFRGNQPQHF. The CDR3 nucleotides read TGTGCCAGCAGCTTTCGAGGCAATCAGCCCCAGCATTTT.

The V gene is TRBV28, the J gene TRBJ1-2; TRBD1 matches at 7 bases. This CDR3 is built from 12 residues. V lost 6 bases, J lost 6 bases, and 4 bases stayed unmatched. Germline CDR1 and CDR2: MDHEN and SYDVKM. The CDR3 DNA follows: TGTGCCAGCAGGACAGGGAATAATGGCTACACCTTC. Protein: CASRTGNNGYTF.

The chain employs TRBV7-2 and TRBJ2-5; 8 bases agree with TRBD2. The germline V gene encodes CDR1 SGHTA and CDR2 FQGNSA. The ends lost 4 bases at V and 3 bases at J; junction bases unmatched: 7. The CDR3 is 15 residues long. CDR3 sequence: CASSSSGSSKETQYF. CDR3 bases: TGTGCCAGCAGCTCCAGCGGGAGTAGTAAAGAGACCCAGTACTTC.

The chain is built from TRBV11-2 and TRBJ2-1, with 7 bases that match TRBD2. The CDR3 length is 15 residues. Per the germline V gene, CDR1 is SGHAT and CDR2 is FQNNGV. V was clipped by 5 bases and J by 6 bases; unmatched bases: 10. The CDR3 reads CASSPPLASGNEQFF. Here the CDR3 DNA reads TGTGCCAGCAGCCCACCGTTAGCTAGCGGCAATGAGCAGTTCTTC. Full variable domain (missing parts from reference TRBV11-2 and TRBJ2-1): EAGVAQSPRYKIIEKRQSVAFWCNPISGHATLYWYQQILGQGPKLLIQFQNNGVVDDSQLPKDRFSAERLKGVDSTLKIQPAKLEDSAVYLCASSPPLASGNEQFFGPGTRLTVL.

The CDR3 nucleotides are TGTGCCTGGAGTGTAGGACTAGCGGGAACCTACGAGCAGTACTTC. Protein: CAWSVGLAGTYEQYF. The V call is TRBV30, the J call TRBJ2-7; 12 bases agree with TRBD2. Germline-derived CDR1 and CDR2 are GTSNPN and SVGIG (reference sequence). The CDR3 loop spans 15 amino acids. V lost 0 bases to trimming and J lost 2 bases; unmatched junction nucleotides: 2.

The V and J genes are TRBV29-1 and TRBJ1-1; 8 bases fit TRBD1. V lost 5 bases, J lost 5 bases, and 4 bases stayed unmatched. CDR1 is SQVTM and CDR2 is ANQGSEA in the germline V gene. The CDR3 spans 12 residues. This CDR3 is CSVWTGLTEAFF. In nucleotides, the CDR3 is TGCAGCGTTTGGACAGGGTTAACTGAAGCTTTCTTT.

The rearrangement links TRBV7-8 to TRBJ1-1; 7 bases fit TRBD1. Trimming at V came to 1 base and at J to 4 bases, leaving 6 bases not matched to a gene. The CDR3 is 15 residues long. Germline V lookup: CDR1 SGHVS, CDR2 FQNEAQ. CDR3 in amino acids: CASSLGAAGGTEAFF. CDR3 sequence (DNA): TGTGCCAGCAGCTTAGGGGCCGCAGGGGGCACTGAAGCTTTCTTT.

The V gene is TRBV28, the J gene TRBJ1-5; no clear D gene. This CDR3 contains 18 residues. V lost 3 bases and J lost 1, with 19 bases in between. Germline CDR1 is MDHEN and CDR2 is SYDVKM. CDR3 sequence (DNA): TGTGCCAGCAGTTTTAATGAGCGATTTTGGGTGAGCAATCAGCCCCAGCATTTT. This gives the protein CASSFNERFWVSNQPQHF.

In this sample, this clone turned up once. The chain uses TRBV29-1 and TRBJ1-2; the D gene is possibly TRBD1 (5 bases). Germline V CDR1 and CDR2: SQVTM, ANQGSEA. V lost 0 bases and J 13 bases, leaving 15 bases between the germline ends. CDR3 length equals 12 residues. CDR3 DNA sequence: TGCAGCGTTGAAGATCGCGGGGACTTCTGCACCTTC. The encoded protein is CSVEDRGDFCTF.

V is TRBV30 and J is TRBJ1-4, with D possibly matching TRBD1 (5 bases). The CDR3 loop spans 15 amino acids. The germline V and J ends were trimmed by 2 bases and 7 bases, with 17 bases remaining between them. Per germline, CDR1 GTSNPN and CDR2 SVGIG (reference sequence). The CDR3 DNA sequence: TGTGCCTGGAGTTTAACAGGAGGGTTGGGTGAAAAACTGTTTTTT. Translation gives CAWSLTGGLGEKLFF. Supplemented by reference TRBV30 and TRBJ1-4, the full variable domain reads SQTIHQWPATLVQPVGSPLSLECTVEGTSNPNLYWYRQAAGRGLQLLFYSVGIGQISSEVPQNLSASRPQDRQFILSSKKLLLSDSGFYLCAWSLTGGLGEKLFFGSGTQLSVL.

This chain connects TRBV19 to TRBJ2-2; D is unresolved. In germline, CDR1 is LNHDA, CDR2 SQIVND (reference sequence). The CDR3 loop spans 13 amino acids. V lost 3 bases, J lost 6 bases, and 8 bases lay in between. The CDR3, as DNA: TGTGCCAGTAGTATGTCAGTGTCCGGGGAGCTGTTTTTT. Its protein product is CASSMSVSGELFF.

The gene calls are TRBV30 and TRBJ1-6; the D gene is possibly TRBD1 (5 bases). Germline assignment: CDR1 GTSNPN and CDR2 SVGIG (reference sequence). This CDR3 comprises 13 residues. Trimming pared 8 bases from V and 10 bases from J, leaving 18 bases between. CDR3 residues: CAGTTVFGSPLHF. CDR3 DNA: TGTGCCGGAACGACAGTTTTCGGGTCACCCCTCCACTTT.

CDR3 residues: CATHKSSGIRDTGELFF. CDR3 coding DNA: TGTGCCACCCACAAATCTAGCGGGATTCGGGACACCGGGGAGCTGTTTTTT. The V call is TRBV18, the J call TRBJ2-2, with 9 bases matching TRBD2. Per germline, CDR1 KGHSH and CDR2 LQKENI. This CDR3 region has 17 residues. The junction had 15 bases not matched to a gene; V was cut back by 10 bases and J by 3 bases.

The chain recombines TRBV7-9 with TRBJ2-3; TRBD2 aligns across 16 bases. V lost 5 bases and J lost 2; bases outside the gene matches: 7. CDR1 is SEHNR and CDR2 is FQNEAQ in the germline V gene (reference sequence). The CDR3 spans 18 residues. The CDR3 DNA reads as TGTGCCAGCAGCGTCGGGACTAGCGGGGGGGCCAACACAGATACGCAGTATTTT. It specifies CASSVGTSGGANTDTQYF.

CDR3 coding DNA: TGCGCCAGCAGCCAAGATCACCCAGACTACGAGCAGTACTTC. It yields the protein CASSQDHPDYEQYF. V gene TRBV4-3 combines with J gene TRBJ2-7; no clear D. Germline loops: CDR1 LGHNA, CDR2 YSLEER. Trimming took 0 bases from V and 3 from J, leaving 9 bases between them. The CDR3 consists of 14 residues.